The rows below give T cell receptor beta chains drawn from one sample of a study of blood T cell repertoires in COVID-19. Clones were sequenced by immunoSEQ multiplex PCR, and TCRdb holds only the in-frame ones, with some missing. The sample contains 150,000 to 200,000 clones, 75% to 90% of which appear only once. Sequenced input: peripheral blood. These receptors all come from a man between 60 and 75 years old with acute or convalescent COVID-19. Both conserved end residues are trimmed from each CDR3.

J	V	CDR3
TRBJ1-5	TRBV5-6	ASSLNPGGNQPQH
TRBJ2-5	TRBV5-1	ASRGLRQETQY
TRBJ2-1	TRBV7-3	ASSTGQGSSEQF
TRBJ1-5	TRBV4-1	ASSLRQGADSNQPQH
TRBJ2-3	TRBV11-1	ASSFVPREKY
TRBJ2-2	TRBV9	ASSVATSEYSGELF
TRBJ2-1	TRBV3-1/TRBV3-2	ASSQEPLISRRSSSYNEQF
TRBJ1-2	TRBV5-1	ASSPRGGGSDGYT
TRBJ2-1	TRBV5-6	ASSLDAGNLNEQF
TRBJ1-1	TRBV9	ASSSTGGQLNTEAF
TRBJ2-2	TRBV11-2	ASSSPRAGGGGELF
TRBJ2-2	TRBV11-3	ASSASGGAVGELF
TRBJ2-7	TRBV30	AWSVEVAGVVEQY
TRBJ2-3	TRBV7-2	ASSLVGGSDTQY
TRBJ2-7	TRBV29-1	SVVTASSYEQY
TRBJ2-3	TRBV5-1	ASSLRSLTSGRESQY
TRBJ2-1	TRBV11-2	ASSPRTSTFEQF
TRBJ2-1	TRBV6-4	ASSRAAGDRSYNEQF
TRBJ2-3	TRBV5-1	ASSRLGTDTQY
TRBJ2-3	TRBV7-2	ASSLSAGGVTDTQY
TRBJ2-1	TRBV12-3/TRBV12-4	ASRASGGHEQF
TRBJ1-2	TRBV12-3/TRBV12-4	ASRDRGYGYT
TRBJ2-3	TRBV6-1	ASSKETGGLTDTQY
TRBJ1-3	TRBV9	ASSVAAAPSGNTIY
TRBJ2-2	TRBV7-3	ASSLTGRGTGELF
TRBJ2-1	TRBV7-2	ASSLGHRGIPNEQF